The 26 T cell receptor beta chains in this list originate from one sample, sequenced in a study of beta chain features in type 1 diabetes (dated by TCRdb to the late 2010s). The method behind the library was the immunoSEQ multiplex PCR assay. The entire isolated RNA was reverse transcribed using the High Capacity cDNA Reverse Transcription Kit, and thus expressed TCRB transcripts were sequenced. TCRdb took this table from immuneACCESS and kept in-frame rearrangements with V and J called. Such tables lack part of the clones; where checked against another copy, unresolved V genes explain under half of the gap, and the rest is unexplained. For this sample the table gives about 710,000 clones, of which 11% to 15% were detected only once. Approximately 0.039% of the sample goes to the ten largest clones. Findings and caveats that apply to the study as a whole: A moderate but significant shortening of TCRB CDR3 length was observed in type 1 diabetes patients in all four CD4+ subsets.

Their specific antigens are unknown. Sequenced material: naive CD4+ T cells from blood. The cell subset or site label here, explained by the study, means: true naive CD4+ T cells. Receptors originate from a man aged 18-30 years with type 1 diabetes.

This chain connects TRBV5-1 to TRBJ2-3, with TRBD2 as a possible D gene (5 bases). Germline CDR1 is SGHRS and CDR2 is YFSETQ. V was clipped by 5 bases and J by 1 base, with 14 bases between them. This CDR3 has 15 residues. CDR3 in amino acids: CASSTSGDRTDTQYF. As DNA, the CDR3 is TGCGCCAGCAGTACCAGCGGTGACCGCACAGATACGCAGTATTTT.

The V and J genes are TRBV11-2 and TRBJ2-7; possibly TRBD2 for D (6 bases). Germline V gene sequence: CDR1 SGHAT, CDR2 FQNNGV. V was cut by 3 bases and J by 7 bases, with 16 bases left in between. The CDR3 length is 14 residues. The CDR3 protein is CASSLIREPREQYF. The CDR3 region has the DNA TGTGCCAGCAGCTTGATCCGGGAGCCCCGGGAGCAGTACTTC.

The chain couples TRBV4-2 to TRBJ2-3, with D perhaps assigned TRBD1 or TRBD2 (5 bases each). V lost 1 base, J lost 6 bases, and 14 bases lay in between. Germline V lookup: CDR1 LGHNA, CDR2 YNFKEQ. The CDR3 consists of 15 residues. The CDR3 nucleotides are TGTGCCAGCAGCCAAGCAGGGAGTGAGGATGATACGCAGTATTTT. The encoded protein is CASSQAGSEDDTQYF.

As concerns this clone: Within the sample, other DNA sequences also encode this same CDR3. J is TRBJ2-7 and V is TRBV30; 8 nucleotides agree with TRBD2. The CDR3 runs 11 residues. The germline gives CDR1 GTSNPN, CDR2 SVGIG (reference sequence). V lost 3 bases to trimming and J lost 6 bases; unmatched junction nucleotides: 1. CDR3 in amino acids: CAWSGGVEQYF. In DNA form, the CDR3 reads TGTGCCTGGAGCGGGGGGGTCGAGCAGTACTTC.

This clone was counted between two and nine times. The genes are TRBV2 and TRBJ1-5; D is undetermined. The CDR3 extends over 14 amino acids. Trimming stripped 3 bases from V and 3 bases from J, with 9 bases between. CDR1 and CDR2 from the germline V gene are SNHLY and FYNNEI. This chain's CDR3 is CASSEADFNQPQHF. Here the CDR3 DNA reads TGTGCCAGCAGTGAGGCAGATTTCAATCAGCCCCAGCATTTT.

In this sample, this clone turned up a few times. V usage is TRBV30 and J usage is TRBJ1-4, with 7 nucleotides matching TRBD1. Unmatched junction bases numbered 13, after V lost 2 bases and J lost 7 bases. Germline V gives CDR1 GTSNPN, CDR2 SVGIG (reference sequence). CDR3 length equals 16 residues. As DNA, the CDR3 is TGTGCCTGGAGTCGTATCTACAGGGGAGCGGCTGAAAAACTGTTTTTT. Translation gives CAWSRIYRGAAEKLFF.

This clone has only a few counts. This chain joins TRBV6-6 and TRBJ2-7; weak D call: TRBD2 (6 bases). This CDR3 is built from 15 residues. The germline V gene has CDR1 MNHNY and CDR2 SVGAGI (reference sequence). The V end lost 5 bases, the J end lost 2 bases, and 16 bases lay between the germline ends. The CDR3 loop reads CASSPYGTHPYEQYF. CDR3 DNA sequence: TGTGCCAGCAGTCCTTACGGGACTCATCCCTACGAGCAGTACTTC.

The chain employs TRBV4-1 and TRBJ1-4, with 7 bases fitting TRBD1. Germline CDR1 reads MGHRA; CDR2 reads YSYEKL. The CDR3 extends over 16 amino acids. V gave up 1 base and J gave up 8 bases; unmatched junction bases: 10. The DNA of the CDR3 is TGCGCCAGCAGCCAAGGGGCCGGGGACAGTGGAGAAAAACTGTTTTTT. Translated, it gives CASSQGAGDSGEKLFF.

This clone was found a few times. The V call is TRBV6-6, the J call TRBJ2-3; no firm D call. CDR1 is MNHNY, CDR2 SVGAGI, per germline (reference sequence). Trimming pared 7 bases from V and 1 base from J, leaving 12 bases between. The CDR3 runs to 14 residues. The CDR3 sequence: CASTYWAGTDTQYF. CDR3 in DNA: TGTGCCAGCACCTACTGGGCCGGCACAGATACGCAGTATTTT.

The gene calls are TRBV7-9 and TRBJ2-1, with D maybe TRBD1 (6 bases). The V end lost 3 bases, the J end lost 5 bases, and 14 bases lay between the germline ends. Germline CDR1 SEHNR, CDR2 FQNEAQ (reference sequence). This CDR3 is built from 15 residues. The CDR3 sequence: CASSLRDTVNNEQFF. Here the CDR3 DNA reads TGTGCCAGCAGCTTGAGGGACACGGTCAACAATGAGCAGTTCTTC.

This clone was detected only a few times. The chain joins TRBV27 to TRBJ1-2; 10 bases fit TRBD1. Germline V CDR1 and CDR2: MNHEY, SMNVEV (reference sequence). The CDR3 covers 18 residues. Losses at the gene ends were 5 bases for V and 4 bases for J; bases not matched to a gene: 16. CDR3 residues: CASSPHPGQGFDSYGYTF. The CDR3 nucleotides are TGTGCCAGCAGTCCCCACCCGGGACAGGGGTTCGATAGCTATGGCTACACCTTC.

This clone turned up a few times. This rearrangement joins TRBV7-6 to TRBJ2-3; D is undetermined. CDR3 length: 13 amino acids. Germline V lookup: CDR1 SGHVS, CDR2 FNYEAQ. V dropped 3 bases and J dropped 6 bases, with 10 bases sitting between them. Here the CDR3 reads CASSFQETDTQYF. CDR3 nucleotide sequence: TGTGCCAGCAGCTTCCAGGAGACGGATACGCAGTATTTT. The complete variable domain, with remaining parts taken from reference TRBV7-6 and TRBJ2-3, reads GAGVSQSPRYKVTKRGQDVALRCDPISGHVSLYWYRQALGQGPEFLTYFNYEAQQDKSGLPNDRFSAERPEGSISTLTIQRTEQRDSAMYRCASSFQETDTQYFGPGTRLTVL.

The rearrangement links TRBV27 to TRBJ2-3; the D gene is possibly TRBD1 (6 bases). Trimming removed 7 bases at V and 1 base at J, with 15 bases between. There are 15 residues in the CDR3. Germline CDR1 reads MNHEY; CDR2 reads SMNVEV (reference sequence). The CDR3: CASKIHRQGTDTQYF. The CDR3 nucleotides read TGTGCCAGCAAGATCCACCGACAGGGCACAGATACGCAGTATTTT.

With regard to this clone: Other DNA sequences in this specimen translate into the identical CDR3. The genes are TRBV11-1 and TRBJ2-3, with D perhaps matching TRBD2 (5 bases). Germline lookup yields CDR1 SGHAT and CDR2 FQDESV (reference sequence). The V end lost 1 base, the J end lost 6 bases, and 5 bases lay between the germline ends. CDR3 length: 12 amino acids. The CDR3 loop is CASSLGEDTQYF. Here the CDR3 DNA reads TGTGCCAGCAGCTTAGGGGAGGATACGCAGTATTTT.

The chain uses TRBV6-1 and TRBJ2-2; D might be TRBD1 or TRBD2, each matching 5 bases. This CDR3 is built from 12 residues. V was trimmed by 6 bases and J by 6 bases, leaving 8 bases between them. The germline V gene encodes CDR1 MNHNS and CDR2 SASEGT. The CDR3 is CASRQGAGELFF. CDR3 DNA: TGTGCCAGCAGGCAGGGAGCCGGGGAGCTGTTTTTT.

This clone was recorded a few times. V and J are TRBV4-1 and TRBJ2-5; 7 positions match TRBD1. The V gene end was trimmed by 1 base and the J gene end by 3 bases; junction bases not matched to a gene: 14. This CDR3 is built from 18 residues. Germline CDR1 reads MGHRA; CDR2 reads YSYEKL. This CDR3 reads CASSQGGGSIQGEETQYF. The CDR3 nucleotides read TGCGCCAGCAGCCAAGGAGGGGGTTCGATCCAGGGGGAAGAGACCCAGTACTTC.

The J gene is TRBJ2-7, the V gene TRBV7-2; a weak D match, TRBD2 (5 bases). The CDR3 loop spans 14 amino acids. Germline V gene lookup returns CDR1 SGHTA and CDR2 FQGNSA. The V end was cut by 2 bases, the J end by 3 bases, with 11 bases between. CDR3 region: CASSLSVGVYEQYF. For the CDR3, the DNA is TGTGCCAGCAGCTTATCCGTCGGGGTCTACGAGCAGTACTTC.

The V and J genes are TRBV18 and TRBJ2-5; weak D call: TRBD1 (6 bases). This CDR3 has 16 residues. Germline CDR1 is KGHSH and CDR2 is LQKENI. With 3 bases removed from V and 5 bases from J, the gap between germline ends came to 19 bases. The CDR3 sequence: CASSPPEFGGKETQYF. The CDR3 nucleotides read TGTGCCAGCTCACCCCCTGAGTTTGGGGGCAAGGAGACCCAGTACTTC.

The table lists this clone with a few counts. The chain carries TRBV7-2 and TRBJ2-1; 9 bases are a match to TRBD2. This CDR3 contains 15 residues. The junction had 9 bases not matched to a gene; V was cut back by 5 bases and J by 7 bases. Germline CDR1 is SGHTA and CDR2 is FQGNSA. Here the CDR3 reads CASSRPRGGPNEQFF. In DNA form, the CDR3 reads TGTGCCAGCAGCCGGCCGCGGGGGGGCCCGAATGAGCAGTTCTTC.

This clone was recorded a few times. This chain links TRBV2 with TRBJ2-2; weak D call: TRBD2 (6 bases). Trimming removed 7 bases from V and 2 bases from J, with 14 bases in between. The V gene's germline CDR1 is SNHLY and CDR2 FYNNEI. CDR3 size: 15 residues. The CDR3: CASIMAGSNTGELFF. Written as DNA, the CDR3 is TGTGCCAGCATTATGGCGGGGAGCAACACCGGGGAGCTGTTTTTT. Full variable domain (outside the CDR3, taken from reference TRBV2 and TRBJ2-2): EPEVTQTPSHQVTQMGQEVILRCVPISNHLYFYWYRQILGQKVEFLVSFYNNEISEKSEIFDDQFSVERPDGSNFTLKIRSTKLEDSAMYFCASIMAGSNTGELFFGEGSRLTVL.

This chain links TRBV30 with TRBJ1-3; 7 bases map to TRBD1. The ends lost 2 bases at V and 0 bases at J; junction bases unmatched: 7. The CDR3 is made up of 16 amino acids. Germline CDR1 GTSNPN, CDR2 SVGIG (reference sequence). Here the CDR3 reads CAWSPRQGRSGNTIYF. In DNA, the CDR3 is TGTGCCTGGAGTCCCAGACAGGGACGCTCTGGAAACACCATATATTTT.

The gene calls are TRBV5-6 and TRBJ1-2, with D possibly matching TRBD1 (5 bases). Germline CDR1 and CDR2: SGHDT and YYEEEE. V dropped 0 bases and J dropped 6 bases, with 6 bases sitting between them. The CDR3 is 12 amino acids. The DNA for the CDR3 is TGTGCCAGCAGCTTGGAGGGGAATGGCTACACCTTC. Amino acids: CASSLEGNGYTF.

This chain connects TRBV11-2 to TRBJ1-5, with 7 bases that match TRBD1. Germline V gives CDR1 SGHAT, CDR2 FQNNGV. Germline trimming cut 4 bases from V and 7 bases from J; bases unmatched to any gene: 4. The length of the CDR3 is 13 residues. As DNA, the CDR3 is TGTGCCAGCAGCTCACAGGGGCGGCAGCCCCAGCATTTT. This gives the protein CASSSQGRQPQHF.

This clone was counted a few times. The genes are TRBV5-1 and TRBJ2-7, with 8 bases lining up with TRBD2. The V gene end was trimmed by 2 bases and the J gene end by 5 bases; junction bases not matched to a gene: 3. The length of the CDR3 is 13 residues. CDR1 is SGHRS, CDR2 YFSETQ, per germline. CDR3 sequence: CASSFRTSNEQYF. For the CDR3, the DNA is TGCGCCAGCAGCTTCCGGACTAGCAACGAGCAGTACTTC.

This clone was seen a few times. The chain uses TRBV25-1 and TRBJ1-2; a possible D gene is TRBD1 (6 bases). Germline V gene lookup returns CDR1 MGHDK and CDR2 SYGVNS. This CDR3 has 14 residues. The V and J ends lost 4 bases and 8 bases respectively, with 17 bases between them. CDR3 region: CASSVSGGPNGYTF. CDR3 DNA: TGTGCCAGCAGTGTGTCGGGGGGGCCGAACGGCTACACCTTC.

This clone was counted ten times or more. V and J are TRBV10-3 and TRBJ1-2; 7 positions agree with TRBD1. This CDR3 has 14 amino acids. J lost 2 bases, V lost 3 bases, and 3 bases had no gene match. Germline assignment: CDR1 ENHRY and CDR2 SYGVKD. CDR3 bases: TGTGCCATCAGTGACTTGGGACAGAACTATGGCTACACCTTC. Protein product: CAISDLGQNYGYTF.